The T cell receptor beta chain described here comes from a study of T cells in Graves' hyperthyroidism and ophthalmopathy. General study points: Prediction of ophthalmopathy progression came a median approximately 6 months pre-onset.

It was at first hyperthyroidism diagnosis, before any ophthalmopathy symptoms, that the blood sample was taken. The CDR3 regions of TCR beta were amplified from RNA transcripts. A set of HTBI primers served as the primers for a first-round RT-PCR of the TCR CDR3. TCRdb re-derived calls from the multiplex PCR reads in MiXCR, one entry per CDR3 protein. The table records some 150,000 distinct CDR3 sequences, approximately 20% of them present only once. This clonotype came up many times. Its target is not known. Sequenced sample: blood. This receptor was obtained from a woman aged 50 to 65 with Graves' hyperthyroidism that later progressed to Graves' ophthalmopathy.

CDR3 sequence: CASSSGLDLGEQYF. CDR3 DNA: TGCGCCAGCAGCTCGGGACTGGACCTAGGAGAGCAGTACTTC. The J gene is TRBJ2-7, the V gene TRBV5-1; a possible D gene is TRBD2 (6 bases). The germline V gene has CDR1 SGHRS and CDR2 YFSETQ. The CDR3 is 14 residues long. Between the trimmed V and J ends, which lost 3 bases and 7 bases, there was a span of 17 bases.